This TCR beta chain was recorded in a study of blood T cell repertoires in COVID-19 (dated by TCRdb to 2018 to 2021). Notes on the research overall: Samples covering the acute and convalescent phases of COVID-19 were provided by collaborators in the United States, Italy and Spain. The samples were drawn from two sources: the first 160 participants of the ongoing ImmuneRACE study, and approximately 1,300 subjects contributed by 6 global collaborators. Where available, HLA class I and class II types were obtained from metadata supplied by the sample provider rather than from assay-based typing. The prospective study material was composed of cDNA or gDNA derived from T cells, B-cell-depleted T cells, or PBMCs. The dataset comprised deeply sampled blood TCRbeta repertoires from subjects exposed to, actively infected with, or recovered from COVID-19. A de-identified subject ID, COVID-19 status, age in years and sex were almost always included in the sample metadata. The repertoires were released in a freely available public database meant as a resource for research on the immune response to SARS-CoV-2.

The immunoSEQ Assay, a bias-controlled multiplex PCR, was used to amplify TCRbeta CDR3 regions from genomic DNA. Per the original workflow: The number of nucleated cells in each sample was estimated from the amplification of reference gene primers within the assay. To quantify the absolute abundance of each unique TCRbeta CDR3 rearrangement, sequence reads were collapsed and filtered. For each sample, productive Simpson clonality was calculated as the square root of Simpson's diversity index across productive rearrangements. Drawn from immuneACCESS, this table holds only the in-frame rearrangements with V and J called that TCRdb kept. Clones are partly lost; checked studies trace under half to an unresolved V gene and leave the rest unexplained. From that table come the V and J calls and clone size; the DNA was used to work out D and trimming. The sample table shows almost 200,000 clones, and roughly 83% are seen once. The ten largest clones add up to about 6.5% of the sample.

The CDR3 covers 13 residues, taking in both the cysteine and the phenylalanine. Only the CDR3 portion is preserved as DNA: 39 bases, with reading frame beginning at the first base. CDR1 WSHSY and CDR2 SAAADI are derived from the germline V gene. V was cut back by 5 bases and J by 6 bases, leaving a gap of 12 bases between them. One collaborating source in Seattle enrolled patients during active infection and followed them longitudinally through the course of disease. Collaborating institutions collected whole blood in K2EDTA tubes following their own protocols. For TCRbeta analysis, collaborators shipped samples in one of three forms: frozen whole blood, isolated PBMCs, or DNA extracted from either of those sample types. A remark on this clone: No antigen is known for it. No clone much larger than this one lies a single base away; base qualities are absent.

Broad study findings and their caveats: The quantity of clinical and demographic metadata differed by source and by participant and was supplied without curation.

The TCR originated in a woman aged 40 to 55 with COVID-19, enrolled during active disease. The sequencing input was peripheral blood. This receptor chain uses TRBV10-2 and TRBJ2-3; the D region possibly corresponds to TRBD1 (7 bases align). The nucleotides are TGCGCCAGCAGTTCAGGAGGGGGCGATACGCAGTATTTT. Its amino acids are CASSSGGGDTQYF.